This TCR beta chain was obtained from a study of blood T cell repertoires in COVID-19. Profiled with immunoSEQ multiplex PCR; TCRdb holds only in-frame clones, not every one. Seen here are about 230,000 clones, about 83% observed once, and the top ten hold around 6.8%. This CDR3 comprises 15 residues. From germline, CDR1 is LGHDT and CDR2 YNNKEL (reference sequence). With V trimmed by 4 bases and J by 4 bases, 6 bases remained unmatched. The receptor's source is a woman aged 45-65 years with acute or convalescent COVID-19. The sample was peripheral blood. The chain employs TRBV3-1 (or the pseudogene TRBV3-2) and TRBJ2-2; 7 bases line up with TRBD2. The CDR3 DNA sequence: TGTGCCAGCAGCCCAGGACTAGATGGCACCGGGGAGCTGTTTTTT. It codes for CASSPGLDGTGELFF.